Listed below are T cell receptor beta chains from one sample, sequenced in a study of cytomegalovirus exposure and HLA in healthy donors. The protocol was immunoSEQ multiplex PCR, while the TCRdb copy is restricted to in-frame clones and leaves out a portion. Among just over 95,000 clones, roughly three quarters were seen once, and the ten largest hold approximately 4.4%. The sample consisted of PBMCs. These receptors were taken from a woman aged 40 to 49 in good health and CMV-seronegative. The CDR3 runs from the conserved cysteine through the conserved F or W. A D gene is named only where the DNA matches it firmly. Where a row states a size, it is once, few, many or the class of an expanded clone; other rows omit it.

abundance | d_gene | j_gene | v_gene | CDR3nt | CDR3aa
once | TRBD2 | TRBJ2-1 | TRBV29-1 | TGCAGCGTTAGGGGACTAGCTGTGAATAATGAGCAGTTCTTC | CSVRGLAVNNEQFF
NA | NA | TRBJ2-7 | TRBV5-1 | TGCGCCAGCAGCTTGACCGGGACAAATTCCTACGAGCAGTACTTC | CASSLTGTNSYEQYF
NA | TRBD2 | TRBJ2-3 | TRBV9 | TGTGCCAGCAGCGTAGCTCTAGCGGGGACCACAGATACGCAGTATTTT | CASSVALAGTTDTQYF
once | TRBD2 | TRBJ2-1 | TRBV7-8 | TGTGCCAGCAGTATTACTAGCGGGGGGGCTCGTGAGCAGTTCTTC | CASSITSGGAREQFF
few | NA | TRBJ2-1 | TRBV6-6 | TGTGCCAGCAGCCAACCTTCGGATGAGCAGTTCTTC | CASSQPSDEQFF
NA | TRBD2 | TRBJ2-3 | TRBV5-1 | TGCGCCAGCAGCCTGGAGACTAGCGGGGGAGTTCGAACGCAGTATTTT | CASSLETSGGVRTQYF
NA | NA | TRBJ1-2 | TRBV5-6 | TGTGCCAGCAGCTTTCGACAGATCGGGTATGGCTACACCTTC | CASSFRQIGYGYTF
NA | NA | TRBJ2-5 | TRBV6-1 | TGTGCCAGCAGTGGGGACTTCCAAGAGACCCAGTACTTC | CASSGDFQETQYF
NA | NA | TRBJ2-7 | TRBV6-1 | TGTGCCAGCAGTTCCTCTCGACAGGCCTACGAGCAGTACTTC | CASSSSRQAYEQYF
NA | TRBD2 | TRBJ2-7 | TRBV11-2 | TGTGCCAGCAGCGAAACAATGGGGGGGTACTCCTACGAGCAGTACTTC | CASSETMGGYSYEQYF
NA | TRBD2 | TRBJ2-6 | TRBV29-1 | TGCAGCGCCGCCGGACTAGCGGGGGTTGCTGGGGCCAACGTCCTGACTTTC | CSAAGLAGVAGANVLTF
NA | NA | TRBJ2-3 | TRBV10-2 | TGCGCCAGCAGTGAGCACGTGGGGGCTAGCACAGATACGCAGTATTTT | CASSEHVGASTDTQYF
NA | TRBD1 | TRBJ1-2 | TRBV9 | TGTGCCAGCAGCGGAACCGGGACAGGGGGTGAGGCCTTC | CASSGTGTGGEAF
NA | NA | TRBJ1-2 | TRBV18 | TGTGCCAGCTCACCGGTTAAGGACAAGGACTATGGCTACACCTTC | CASSPVKDKDYGYTF
NA | TRBD1 | TRBJ1-6 | TRBV5-1 | TGCGCCAGCAGCTTGTTAGCAGGGGGCGGCAATTCACCCCTCCACTTT | CASSLLAGGGNSPLHF
NA | NA | TRBJ1-2 | TRBV29-1 | TGCAGCGTTGGGTCGGTTACCCCTAACTATGGCTACACCTTC | CSVGSVTPNYGYTF
NA | NA | TRBJ2-3 | TRBV7-8 | TGTGCCAGCAGCTTAGCCTCGGCTGGCGGCTGGTATACGCAGTATTTT | CASSLASAGGWYTQYF
NA | NA | TRBJ2-7 | TRBV6-5 | TGTGCCAGCAGCCCCCGTGAGGTGGGTCGATACGAGCAGTACTTC | CASSPREVGRYEQYF
NA | TRBD1 | TRBJ1-6 | TRBV5-1 | TGCGCCAGCAGCTTCGGAACCCGGACAGGGAGGGATTCACCCCTCCACTTT | CASSFGTRTGRDSPLHF
NA | TRBD1 | TRBJ2-1 | TRBV10-3 | TGTGCCATCCTGGGACAGGGGTCGCATGAGCAGTTCTTC | CAILGQGSHEQFF
NA | NA | TRBJ2-7 | TRBV5-8 | TGTGCCAGCAGCTCGGAGGGCAACTCCTACGAGCAGTACTTC | CASSSEGNSYEQYF
few | NA | TRBJ2-6 | TRBV27 | TGTGCCAGCAGTTCGACCCCGGACAGAGGCTCTGGGGCCAACGTCCTGACTTTC | CASSSTPDRGSGANVLTF
NA | TRBD1 | TRBJ1-2 | TRBV29-1 | TGCAGCGCTAAGACCGGGACAGTTGGGGCTGTCTATGGCTACACCTTC | CSAKTGTVGAVYGYTF
NA | TRBD2 | TRBJ2-7 | TRBV7-9 | TGTGCCAGCAGCTCAGGACTAGCGGGTTACTACGAGCAGTACTTC | CASSSGLAGYYEQYF
NA | NA | TRBJ1-6 | TRBV7-6 | TGTGCCAGCAGCTCTAGTAGAAGTTCACCCCTCCACTTT | CASSSSRSSPLHF
few | TRBD2 | TRBJ2-4 | TRBV7-2 | TGTGCCAGCAGCCCCGGGGGGTCCAAAAACATTCAGTACTTC | CASSPGGSKNIQYF
NA | NA | TRBJ1-1 | TRBV5-1 | TGCGCCAGCAGCTTTGACACGTTGAACACTGAAGCTTTCTTT | CASSFDTLNTEAFF
once | NA | TRBJ2-7 | TRBV21-1 | TGTGCCAGCAGCAAAGTAAGGGGTAAATACGAGCAGTACTTC | CASSKVRGKYEQYF
few | NA | TRBJ2-3 | TRBV7-3 | TGTGCCAGCAGCCTAGTGGGTCTCCCGGGAGATACGCAGTATTTT | CASSLVGLPGDTQYF
NA | TRBD1 | TRBJ2-5 | TRBV4-1 | TGCGCCAGCAGCCTTAGACAGGGCCTAGAGACCCAGTACTTC | CASSLRQGLETQYF
NA | TRBD2 | TRBJ2-2 | TRBV4-3 | TGCGCCAGCAGCCAAGGTAGCGGGGGGGACACCGGGGAGCTGTTTTTT | CASSQGSGGDTGELFF
NA | TRBD1 | TRBJ1-2 | TRBV25-1 | TGTGCCAGCAGTGAGAGAGGACAGGGTAACTATGGCTACACCTTC | CASSERGQGNYGYTF
once | TRBD1 | TRBJ2-5 | TRBV19 | TGTGCCAGTAGTCCGACAGGGGGCGCTGAAGAGACCCAGTACTTC | CASSPTGGAEETQYF
NA | TRBD1 | TRBJ2-7 | TRBV7-9 | TGTGCCAGCAGCCCAGGGGGCCCCTACGAGCAGTACTTC | CASSPGGPYEQYF
few | NA | TRBJ1-1 | TRBV7-2 | TGTGCCAGCAGCTCCTCGAGGGTTTTAGGGAACACTGAAGCTTTCTTT | CASSSSRVLGNTEAFF
few | NA | TRBJ1-2 | TRBV27 | TGTGCCAGCAGTTTAAGGGAGGGGAACTATGGCTACACCTTC | CASSLREGNYGYTF
NA | NA | TRBJ2-5 | TRBV5-4 | TGTGCCAGCAGCTTGAGAGGCAAAAAGACCCAGTACTTC | CASSLRGKKTQYF
NA | TRBD1 | TRBJ2-7 | TRBV7-9 | TGTGCCAGCAGCCCGGCGGACAGGGGTTCCCACGAGCAGTACTTC | CASSPADRGSHEQYF
NA | NA | TRBJ2-3 | TRBV5-4 | TGTGCCAGCAGCCTGGACTCTTCAGATACGCAGTATTTT | CASSLDSSDTQYF
NA | TRBD2 | TRBJ2-7 | TRBV18 | TGTGCCAGCTCACCTCAGACTAGCGGGGAGGTCGAGCAGTACTTC | CASSPQTSGEVEQYF
NA | TRBD1 | TRBJ1-4 | TRBV10-2 | TGCGCCAGCAGGAGATCCGGGACAGGCCAACATGCAACTAATGAAAAACTGTTTTTT | CASRRSGTGQHATNEKLFF
NA | NA | TRBJ1-2 | TRBV30 | TGTGCCTGGAGTGTAGGACTTGTCGGCTACACCTTC | CAWSVGLVGYTF
NA | NA | TRBJ2-3 | TRBV19 | TGTGCCAGTAGGACTAGCACAGATACGCAGTATTTT | CASRTSTDTQYF
few | TRBD2 | TRBJ2-5 | TRBV4-1 | TGCGCCAGCAGCCAACGTTCGGGGGGGTTGGAGACCCAGTACTTC | CASSQRSGGLETQYF
NA | NA | TRBJ1-1 | TRBV5-1 | TGCGCCAGCAGCTTGAGGGCAGGGGACACTGAAGCTTTCTTT | CASSLRAGDTEAFF
NA | NA | TRBJ2-1 | TRBV23-1 | TGCGCCAGCAGTCTGAAGGTAGCTCGCTCCTACAATGAGCAGTTCTTC | CASSLKVARSYNEQFF
NA | NA | TRBJ1-1 | TRBV7-8 | TGTGCCAGCAGCTTAGAGTCTAGAGGGTCCGGGAACACTGAAGCTTTCTTT | CASSLESRGSGNTEAFF
NA | TRBD1 | TRBJ1-1 | TRBV27 | TGTGCCAGCAGTTTATACCGACAGGGGTCGCCTAACACTGAAGCTTTCTTT | CASSLYRQGSPNTEAFF
NA | NA | TRBJ1-1 | TRBV6-1 | TGTGCCAGCAGTACCCCAGGGGTTCCGAACACTGAAGCTTTCTTT | CASSTPGVPNTEAFF
few | NA | TRBJ1-2 | TRBV2 | TGTGCCAGCAGTGTGACAGTTAACTATGGCTACACCTTC | CASSVTVNYGYTF
NA | NA | TRBJ2-4 | TRBV6-5 | TGTGCCAGCAGCCCCGAAGGGAGAGAGAACATTCAGTACTTC | CASSPEGRENIQYF
few | TRBD1 | TRBJ2-7 | TRBV18 | TGTGCCAGCTCACCCGACAGGGGCGAGCAGTACTTC | CASSPDRGEQYF
NA | TRBD2 | TRBJ2-5 | TRBV19 | TGTGCCAGTACAAAGCGGGGGGGTTACCAAGAGACCCAGTACTTC | CASTKRGGYQETQYF